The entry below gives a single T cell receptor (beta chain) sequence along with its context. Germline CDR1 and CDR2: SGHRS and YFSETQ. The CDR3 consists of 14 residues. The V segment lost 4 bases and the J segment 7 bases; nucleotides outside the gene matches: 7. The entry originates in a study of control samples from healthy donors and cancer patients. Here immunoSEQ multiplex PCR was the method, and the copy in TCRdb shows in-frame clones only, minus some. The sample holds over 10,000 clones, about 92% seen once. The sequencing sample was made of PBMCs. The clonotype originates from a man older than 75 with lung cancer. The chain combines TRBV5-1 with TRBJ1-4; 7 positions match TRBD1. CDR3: CASSPGQPGEKLFF. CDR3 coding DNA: TGCGCCAGCAGCCCGGGACAGCCGGGTGAAAAACTGTTTTTT.